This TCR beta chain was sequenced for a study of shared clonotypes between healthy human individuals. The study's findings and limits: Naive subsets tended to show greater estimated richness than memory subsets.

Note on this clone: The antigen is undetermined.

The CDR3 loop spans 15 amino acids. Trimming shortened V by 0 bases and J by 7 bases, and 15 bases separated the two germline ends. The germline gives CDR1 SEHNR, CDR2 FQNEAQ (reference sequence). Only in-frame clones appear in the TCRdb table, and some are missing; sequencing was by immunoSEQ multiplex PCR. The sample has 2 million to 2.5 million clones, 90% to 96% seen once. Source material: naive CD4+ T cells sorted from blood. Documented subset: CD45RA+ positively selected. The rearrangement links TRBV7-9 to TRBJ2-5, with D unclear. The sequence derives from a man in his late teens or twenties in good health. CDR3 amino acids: CASSLAVRPLATQYF. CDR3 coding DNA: TGTGCCAGCAGCTTAGCGGTCCGTCCTCTCGCGACCCAGTACTTC.